What follows are 22 T cell receptor beta chains derived from one specimen sequenced in a study of T-cell reconstitution after alpha-beta-depleted transplantation in children. Unique molecular identifiers were incorporated during preparation of the TCRbeta library. TCRdb used MiXCR to reprocess the PCR reads, holding one entry per CDR3 protein. The sample contains 90,000 to 120,000 distinct CDR3 sequences, 5% to 7% of which appear only once. Sequencing was performed on PBMCs, mostly from graft donor cells, taken 360 days after TCRalphabeta/CD19-depleted stem cell transplant. These receptors originate from a male patient under 10 years old who had a stem cell transplant for acute lymphoblastic leukemia, so the T cells may come from the graft donor.

This clonotype was observed at least ten times. The chain is built from TRBV7-2 and TRBJ2-3; TRBD1 aligns across 10 bases. This CDR3 has 15 amino acids. In germline, CDR1 is SGHTA, CDR2 FQGNSA. Trimming at V came to 6 bases and at J to 5 bases, leaving 8 bases not matched to a gene. The chain's CDR3 is CASRSRDRGGDTQYF. The CDR3, as DNA: TGTGCCAGCAGAAGCCGGGACAGGGGTGGAGATACGCAGTATTTT.

This clonotype came up many times. This chain's CDR3 is CASSQDWGRGTYEQYF. The CDR3 DNA reads as TGCGCCAGCAGCCAAGACTGGGGGCGCGGGACCTACGAGCAGTACTTC. The genes are TRBV4-3 and TRBJ2-7; either TRBD1 or TRBD2 may fit D (6 bases each). CDR3 length equals 16 residues. The germline V gene encodes CDR1 LGHNA and CDR2 YSLEER. The V end was cut by 0 bases, the J end by 2 bases, with 14 bases between.

This clonotype was counted at least ten times. V usage is TRBV5-1 and J usage is TRBJ2-7, with D unclear. V was trimmed by 4 bases and J by 3 bases, leaving 20 bases between them. Germline V gene lookup returns CDR1 SGHRS and CDR2 YFSETQ. CDR3 size: 16 residues. The CDR3 region has the DNA TGCGCCAGCAGCACACGCCCCACGGCGGAGCGCTACGAGCAGTACTTC. This encodes CASSTRPTAERYEQYF.

This clonotype was seen many times. The chain carries TRBV7-2 and TRBJ1-2; maybe TRBD1 (5 bases). Trimming cost V 2 bases and J 4 bases, with 14 bases left between them. The CDR3 totals 15 residues. The germline V gene encodes CDR1 SGHTA and CDR2 FQGNSA. CDR3 DNA: TGTGCCAGCAGCTTATGGCCCAAACAGGCCTATGGCTACACCTTC. Protein sequence: CASSLWPKQAYGYTF.

The table lists this clonotype with a few counts. The rearrangement uses TRBV14 and TRBJ2-7; maybe TRBD1 (5 bases). V was clipped by 1 base and J by 3 bases, with 7 bases between them. The CDR3 extends over 13 amino acids. The V gene's germline CDR1 is SGHDN and CDR2 FVKESK. The CDR3 loop is CASSQGTYYEQYF. DNA of the CDR3: TGTGCCAGCAGCCAAGGGACATACTACGAGCAGTACTTC.

This clonotype was seen a handful of times. The chain joins TRBV5-1 to TRBJ2-5, with 7 bases matching TRBD1. The length of the CDR3 is 17 residues. CDR1 is SGHRS, CDR2 YFSETQ, per germline. The ends lost 1 base at V and 2 bases at J; junction bases unmatched: 11. The CDR3 coding sequence is TGCGCCAGCAGCTTGAGGGGGCGCATAAACTCTCAAGAGACCCAGTACTTC. This sequence encodes CASSLRGRINSQETQYF.

There are a few counts of this clonotype. The chain couples TRBV7-6 to TRBJ2-3; the match to TRBD1 covers 7 bases. V shed 5 bases and J 1 base; nucleotides not matched to a gene: 6. Germline CDR1 and CDR2: SGHVS and FNYEAQ. The CDR3 spans 15 residues. CDR3 residues: CASSGPDRRTDTQYF. The CDR3 DNA sequence: TGTGCCAGCAGCGGACCGGACAGGCGCACAGATACGCAGTATTTT.

At least ten counts were recorded for this clonotype. This chain uses TRBV5-1 with TRBJ2-2; 9 bases are a match to TRBD2. This CDR3 is 15 amino acids long. Germline V gene lookup returns CDR1 SGHRS and CDR2 YFSETQ. The V and J ends lost 4 bases and 3 bases, in that order; junction bases with no gene match: 4. CDR3 nucleotides: TGCGCCAGCAGCCCTGGGACTAGCTACACCGGGGAGCTGTTTTTT. As protein: CASSPGTSYTGELFF.

This clonotype was found many times. This rearrangement joins TRBV20-1 to TRBJ2-4, with D possibly being TRBD2 (6 bases). The CDR3 has 14 residues. Germline V gene sequence: CDR1 DFQATT, CDR2 SNEGSKA (reference sequence). The V and J ends lost 5 bases and 0 bases respectively, with 11 bases between them. CDR3 nucleotides: TGCAGTGCTGCCGGGACTTCAGCCAAAAACATTCAGTACTTC. It is translated as CSAAGTSAKNIQYF.

This clonotype was counted at least ten times. The V gene is TRBV9, the J gene TRBJ1-4, with D perhaps matching TRBD1 (5 bases). The CDR3 is 15 residues long. The V end lost 0 bases, the J end lost 10 bases, and 16 bases lay between the germline ends. CDR1 SGDLS and CDR2 YYNGEE come from the germline V gene. The CDR3 here is CASSVGEGPRGKLFF. CDR3 coding DNA: TGTGCCAGCAGCGTAGGTGAGGGGCCACGGGGAAAACTGTTTTTT.

This clonotype was seen at least ten times. At one boundary the junction diverges from the germline segment, which might be a read error. CDR3 sequence (DNA): TGTGCTAGCAGCTTCGGGGGCTCCCTCTTCACCGGGGAGCTGTTTTTT. Amino acid sequence: CASSFGGSLFTGELFF. V usage is TRBV7-7 and J usage is TRBJ2-2; D tentatively reads TRBD1 or TRBD2 (6 bases each). This CDR3 region has 16 residues. CDR1 and CDR2 (germline): SSHAT, FNYEAQ (reference sequence). The full variable domain, completed using reference TRBV7-7 and TRBJ2-2, is GAGVSQSPRYKVTKRGQDVTLRCDPISSHATLYWYQQALGQGPEFLTYFNYEAQPDKSGLPSDRFSAERPEGSISTLTIQRTEQRDSAMYRCASSFGGSLFTGELFFGEGSRLTVL.

In its sample, this clonotype was seen many times. The CDR3 DNA sequence: TGTGCCAGCAGCGACCAGGGGGGACTAGAAAACGAGCAGTACTTC. This encodes CASSDQGGLENEQYF. The chain is built from TRBV7-8 and TRBJ2-7; a weak D match, TRBD2 (8 bases). Between the trimmed V and J ends, which lost 5 bases and 5 bases, there was a span of 19 bases. The CDR3 is 15 amino acids. The germline V gene encodes CDR1 SGHVS and CDR2 FQNEAQ.

This clonotype was seen repeatedly, ten times or more. The chain employs TRBV27 and TRBJ2-7, with a weak D call TRBD2 (6 bases). The CDR3 has 13 amino acids. CDR1 MNHEY and CDR2 SMNVEV come from the germline V gene (reference sequence). Trimming removed 3 bases at V and 3 bases at J, with 9 bases between. The CDR3 sequence: CASSFFGSYEQYF. DNA for the CDR3: TGTGCCAGCAGTTTTTTCGGGAGCTACGAGCAGTACTTC.

The rearrangement joins TRBV6-2 or TRBV6-3 to TRBJ1-1; 7 bases match TRBD1. J lost 0 bases, V lost 2 bases, and 9 bases had no gene match. Germline V gives CDR1 MNHEY, CDR2 SVGEGT. CDR3 length equals 17 residues. Here the CDR3 reads CASSYPRDRRVNTEAFF. The CDR3, as DNA: TGTGCCAGCAGTTACCCCCGGGACAGAAGAGTGAACACTGAAGCTTTCTTT.

The table lists this clonotype with a few counts. The chain is built from TRBV7-9 and TRBJ2-5, with TRBD1 as a possible D gene (6 bases). Germline V gene lookup returns CDR1 SEHNR and CDR2 FQNEAQ (reference sequence). The CDR3 spans 13 residues. V lost 7 bases and J lost 5, with 14 bases in between. The CDR3 here is CASTPGGPETQYF. The CDR3 DNA is TGTGCCAGCACCCCTGGGGGCCCGGAGACCCAGTACTTC.

This clonotype was seen repeatedly, ten times or more. The chain is built from TRBV15 and TRBJ2-3; 9 positions agree with TRBD2. There are 16 residues in the CDR3. The V segment lost 3 bases and the J segment 1 base; nucleotides outside the gene matches: 5. From germline, CDR1 is LNHNV and CDR2 YYDKDF (reference sequence). This CDR3 reads CATSRGVAGGTDTQYF. In nucleotides, the CDR3 is TGTGCCACCAGCAGGGGAGTAGCGGGGGGCACAGATACGCAGTATTTT.

This clonotype occurred many times. This chain connects TRBV9 to TRBJ1-5; no reliable D call. CDR1 and CDR2 (germline): SGDLS, YYNGEE. The CDR3 is 15 amino acids. The V end lost 1 base, the J end lost 4 bases, and 12 bases lay between the germline ends. CDR3 in amino acids: CASSVYPTPNQPQHF. The CDR3 nucleotides are TGTGCCAGCAGCGTATACCCGACCCCTAATCAGCCCCAGCATTTT.

There are many counts of this clonotype. The chain couples TRBV9 to TRBJ1-4; D might be TRBD1 (5 bases). Trimming pared 0 bases from V and 7 bases from J, leaving 16 bases between. The CDR3 sequence is 16 residues long. Per the germline V gene, CDR1 is SGDLS and CDR2 is YYNGEE. CDR3 nucleotide sequence: TGTGCCAGCAGCGTAGGGGTTGCGAGGGGAGGTGAAAAACTGTTTTTT. Translation gives CASSVGVARGGEKLFF.

The table lists this clonotype with many counts. The chain recombines TRBV12-3 or TRBV12-4 with TRBJ2-3; D is undetermined. V lost 2 bases, J lost 2 bases, and 5 bases lay in between. The CDR3 spans 13 residues. DNA of the CDR3: TGTGCCAGCAGTTTATCCTACACAGATACGCAGTATTTT. It is translated as CASSLSYTDTQYF.

Ten or more counts support this clonotype. J is TRBJ1-6 and V is TRBV27, with unresolved D. Trimming stripped 0 bases from V and 0 bases from J, with 6 bases between. The CDR3 contains 16 residues. The germline gives CDR1 MNHEY, CDR2 SMNVEV (reference sequence). For the CDR3, the DNA is TGTGCCAGCAGTTTATCAGCGGGCTCCTATAATTCACCCCTCCACTTT. As protein: CASSLSAGSYNSPLHF.

The J gene is TRBJ1-2, the V gene TRBV27; tentative D call: TRBD1 (6 bases). Germline V gene lookup returns CDR1 MNHEY and CDR2 SMNVEV (reference sequence). This CDR3 region has 14 residues. With 5 bases removed from V and 6 bases from J, the gap between germline ends came to 16 bases. For the CDR3, the DNA is TGTGCCAGCAGTCCCAGTGGGGGCCGCAATGGCTACACCTTC. As protein: CASSPSGGRNGYTF.

This clonotype turned up a few times. The gene calls are TRBV19 and TRBJ1-1; D remains unclear. Germline V CDR1 and CDR2: LNHDA, SQIVND (reference sequence). The germline V and J ends were trimmed by 10 bases and 1 base, with 4 bases remaining between them. The length of the CDR3 is 10 residues. The CDR3 sequence is CATRNTEAFF. CDR3 coding DNA: TGTGCCACTAGGAACACTGAAGCTTTCTTT.